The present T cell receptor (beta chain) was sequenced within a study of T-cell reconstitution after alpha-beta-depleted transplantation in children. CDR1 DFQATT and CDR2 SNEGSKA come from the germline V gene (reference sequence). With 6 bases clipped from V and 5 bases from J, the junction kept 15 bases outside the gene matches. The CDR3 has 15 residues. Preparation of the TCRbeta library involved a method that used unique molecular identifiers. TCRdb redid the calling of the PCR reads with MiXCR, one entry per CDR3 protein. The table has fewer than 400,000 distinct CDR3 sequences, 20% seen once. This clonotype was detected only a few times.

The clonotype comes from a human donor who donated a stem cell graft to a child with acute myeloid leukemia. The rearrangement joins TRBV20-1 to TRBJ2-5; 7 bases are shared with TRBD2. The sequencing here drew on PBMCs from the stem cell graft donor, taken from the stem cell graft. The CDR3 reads CSATFGAGVGETQYF. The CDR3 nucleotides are TGCAGTGCCACCTTCGGGGCGGGAGTTGGCGAGACCCAGTACTTC.